This T cell receptor (beta chain) was captured in a study of T cells in Graves' hyperthyroidism and ophthalmopathy. Concerning this clonotype itself: A much bigger clone sits one base away, suggesting this may be a read error.

CDR1 MNHEY and CDR2 SVGAGI come from the germline V gene. This CDR3 comprises 14 residues. RNA transcripts yielded amplified TCR beta CDR3 regions. In the first-round RT-PCR of the TCR CDR3, the HTBI primer set was used. MiXCR was run by TCRdb on the multiplex PCR reads, yielding one entry per CDR3 protein. Among about 700,000 distinct CDR3 sequences listed, just under 45% were seen once. The V call is TRBV6-5, the J call TRBJ1-1; TRBD1 is a possible D gene (6 bases). The TCR comes from an adult man with Graves' disease, either hyperthyroidism or ophthalmopathy (not recorded which). Material: peripheral blood or thyroid tissue (not recorded which). The DNA of the CDR3 is TGTGCCATCAGTTACTCGACAGGGAACACTGAAGCTTTCTTT. It translates to CAISYSTGNTEAFF.